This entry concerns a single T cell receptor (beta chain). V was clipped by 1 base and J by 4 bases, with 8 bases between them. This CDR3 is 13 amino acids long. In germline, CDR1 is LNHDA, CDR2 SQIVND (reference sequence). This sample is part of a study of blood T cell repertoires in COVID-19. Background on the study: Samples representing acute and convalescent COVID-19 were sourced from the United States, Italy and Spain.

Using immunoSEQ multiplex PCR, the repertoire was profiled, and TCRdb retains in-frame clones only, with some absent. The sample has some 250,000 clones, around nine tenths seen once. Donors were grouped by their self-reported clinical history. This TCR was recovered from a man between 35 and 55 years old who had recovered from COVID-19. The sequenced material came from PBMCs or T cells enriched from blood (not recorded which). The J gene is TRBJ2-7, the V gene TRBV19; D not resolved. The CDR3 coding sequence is TGTGCCAGTAGTATAGTGACGGGTTACGAGCAGTACTTC. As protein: CASSIVTGYEQYF.